The clone carrying this TCR beta chain was counted only a few times. The antigen is not known. This CDR3 contains 14 residues. The V gene's germline CDR1 is SGHTA and CDR2 FQGNSA. V was trimmed by 11 bases and J by 3 bases, leaving 19 bases between them. Patients showing uncontrolled infection, other autoimmune disease, pregnancy or lactation were ineligible. The data derive from a study of T cells in Graves' hyperthyroidism and ophthalmopathy. Study results and caveats: Blood samples included most of the expanded thyroid clonotypes exceeding 0.001. Model-based prediction identified ophthalmopathy a median roughly six months prior to its onset.

Amplification of TCR beta CDR3 regions used RNA as the template. First-round RT-PCR of the TCR CDR3 relied on the HTBI primer set. TCRdb re-called the multiplex PCR reads with MiXCR, one entry per CDR3 protein. The sample has approximately 700,000 distinct CDR3 sequences, over 40% seen once. The receptor was derived from an adult man with Graves' disease, either hyperthyroidism or ophthalmopathy (not recorded which). Sequencing used peripheral blood or thyroid tissue (not recorded which). The chain uses TRBV7-2 and TRBJ1-2, with D possibly TRBD1 on 5 matching bases. In DNA, the CDR3 is TGTGCCTGGAGTGACAAAGACAGCTACTATGGCTACACCTTC. Protein sequence: CAWSDKDSYYGYTF. The variable domain in full, completed from reference TRBV7-2 and TRBJ1-2, reads GAGVSQSPSNKVTEKGKDVELRCDPISGHTALYWYRQSLGQGLEFLIYFQGNSAPDKSGLPSDRFSAERTGGSVSTLTIQRTQQEDSAVYLCAWSDKDSYYGYTFGSGTRLTVV.